This record covers a single T cell receptor beta chain. Its antigen is as yet unknown. Use of 60 Vbeta and 13 Jbeta primers characterized the PCR. The assay was immunoSEQ multiplex PCR, and TCRdb's table has in-frame clones only and misses some. This repertoire shows under 200,000 clones, over 80% found once; its top ten account for just over 4.5%. The sample comes from a study of cytomegalovirus exposure and HLA in healthy donors. Overall study results and limits: In a later analysis, productive TCRs from donors in an Asian-associated ancestry cluster reportedly carried fewer N-insertions than the cohort mean.

CDR1 WNHNN and CDR2 SYGVQD come from the germline V gene (reference sequence). This CDR3 region has 13 residues. Trimming took 6 bases from V and 5 from J, leaving 13 bases between them. Sequencing was performed on PBMCs. The clonotype comes from a woman in her forties or fifties in good health and CMV-seropositive. The chain recombines TRBV10-1 with TRBJ1-1, with D tentatively TRBD1 (5 bases). CDR3 nucleotides: TGCGCCAGCAGAAGGGGAACCGAAACTGAAGCTTTCTTT. As protein: CASRRGTETEAFF.